This entry lists 18 T cell receptor beta chains sequenced from one sample in a study of response to subunit inactivated influenza vaccine. In TCRdb, the RT-PCR reads were re-called with MiXCR into one record per CDR3 protein. The sample shows hundreds of thousands of distinct CDR3 sequences, about 11% of them seen only once. Separately, the same data were catalogued under a study of T cells expressing NK-cell markers. From that study: 5'RACE template switching with UMIs generated TCR beta cDNA.

The input for sequencing was PBMCs from blood, taken on the day of vaccination. These receptors originate from a middle-aged man who received an inactivated influenza vaccine.

This clonotype was found a few times. The chain has TRBV20-1 and TRBJ1-2; D is undetermined. The length of the CDR3 is 12 residues. V was clipped by 5 bases and J by 6 bases, with 13 bases between them. Germline loops: CDR1 DFQATT, CDR2 SNEGSKA (reference sequence). CDR3 DNA sequence: TGCAGTGCTTGGAGGACGTGGGATGGCTACACCTTC. Its protein is CSAWRTWDGYTF.

The J gene is TRBJ2-7, the V gene TRBV6-2 or TRBV6-3; D not resolved. In germline, CDR1 is MNHEY, CDR2 SVGEGT. V was trimmed by 6 bases and J by 7 bases, leaving 10 bases between them. The CDR3 is 11 amino acids. CDR3 loop: CASRSAVEQYF. CDR3 bases: TGTGCCAGCAGGTCTGCGGTTGAGCAGTACTTC.

A few counts support this clonotype. The rearrangement joins TRBV7-9 to TRBJ1-3, with no clear D. CDR3 length: 13 residues. The germline V and J ends were trimmed by 6 bases and 2 bases, with 8 bases remaining between them. Looked up from germline, CDR1 is SEHNR and CDR2 is FQNEAQ (reference sequence). The DNA of the CDR3 is TGTGCCAGCAGACTGGGAACTGGAAACACCATATATTTT. Its translation is CASRLGTGNTIYF.

The chain is built from TRBV6-2 or TRBV6-3 and TRBJ1-6; D remains unclear. CDR1 and CDR2 (germline): MNHEY, SVGEGT. The V and J ends lost 5 bases and 14 bases respectively, with 13 bases between them. CDR3 length equals 12 residues. CDR3 amino acids: CASSGRFGALHF. DNA of the CDR3: TGTGCCAGCAGTGGCCGGTTCGGAGCCCTCCACTTT.

This clonotype was seen a handful of times. DNA for the CDR3: TGTGCCACCAGCAGAACCACCGGACGGGGCTCATACTACGAGCAGTACTTC. This translates into CATSRTTGRGSYYEQYF. The J gene is TRBJ2-7, the V gene TRBV15; either TRBD1 or TRBD2 may supply D (5 bases each). The germline gives CDR1 LNHNV, CDR2 YYDKDF (reference sequence). The CDR3 is 17 residues long. Trimming removed 2 bases at V and 3 bases at J, with 20 bases between.

The genes are TRBV29-1 and TRBJ1-3, with D hard to call. The CDR3 is 16 amino acids. Germline-derived CDR1 and CDR2 are SQVTM and ANQGSEA. Trimming took off 6 bases at V and 4 bases at J, with 22 bases between the two ends. The CDR3 DNA sequence: TGCAGCGTGAAAAAAGGCGGTTCAGGCCAAGGAAACACCATATATTTT. Translating it yields CSVKKGGSGQGNTIYF.

The rearrangement uses TRBV3-1 and TRBJ2-1, with 8 positions matching TRBD2. Losses at the gene ends were 1 base for V and 1 base for J; bases not matched to a gene: 6. The CDR3 loop spans 17 amino acids. The germline V gene has CDR1 LGHDT and CDR2 YNNKEL (reference sequence). In DNA form, the CDR3 reads TGTGCCAGCAGCCAAGTCGTCGCGGGAGGTTCCTACAATGAGCAGTTCTTC. Protein product: CASSQVVAGGSYNEQFF.

In regard to this clonotype: At one of its ends the junction is not consistent with the germline gene, which may arise from a read error. The chain carries TRBV7-7 and TRBJ2-1; D may correspond to TRBD1 or TRBD2 (6 bases each). The CDR3 is made up of 14 amino acids. The germline gives CDR1 SSHAT, CDR2 FNYEAQ (reference sequence). This CDR3 reads CASSLGGSSGEQFF. For the CDR3, the DNA is TGTGCTAGCAGCTTAGGGGGGAGTAGTGGTGAGCAGTTCTTC.

In its sample, this clonotype was seen many times. This chain links TRBV28 with TRBJ1-2, with TRBD1 identical over 10 bases. Germline V gene sequence: CDR1 MDHEN, CDR2 SYDVKM. The CDR3 extends over 15 amino acids. V lost 1 base, J lost 4 bases, and 3 bases stayed unmatched. CDR3 sequence: CASSLFRDRGYGYTF. The CDR3 bases are TGTGCCAGCAGTTTATTTCGGGACAGGGGCTATGGCTACACCTTC.

This clonotype has more than one count but fewer than ten. Germline is not matched at one junction end, which may reflect a read error. The rearrangement links TRBV7-9 to TRBJ2-7; no firm D call. The CDR3 length is 13 residues. The germline CDR1 and CDR2 sequences are SEHNR and FQNEAQ (reference sequence). The CDR3 sequence is CASSTIHSDEQYF. In DNA, the CDR3 is TGTGCCAGCAGCACTATCCACTCCGACGAGCAGTACTTC.

This clonotype was recorded a few times. This chain uses TRBV6-5 with TRBJ1-4; D might be TRBD1 (6 bases). The CDR3 has 16 amino acids. Deletions cut 2 bases from V and 0 bases from J, with 10 bases between. Germline V gene data show CDR1 as MNHEY and CDR2 as SVGAGI. The CDR3, as DNA: TGTGCCAGCAGTTACGCTGGACAGACAACTAATGAAAAACTGTTTTTT. Translated, it gives CASSYAGQTTNEKLFF.

This clonotype has more than one count but fewer than ten. The chain employs TRBV9 and TRBJ2-5, with 8 bases fitting TRBD2. With 1 base clipped from V and 0 bases from J, the junction kept 11 bases outside the gene matches. The CDR3 totals 18 residues. Per the germline V gene, CDR1 is SGDLS and CDR2 is YYNGEE. CDR3 sequence reads: CASSVTPGGTDYQETQYF. The CDR3 DNA reads as TGTGCCAGCAGCGTAACCCCGGGGGGGACCGATTACCAAGAGACCCAGTACTTC. Full variable domain (missing parts from reference TRBV9 and TRBJ2-5): DSGVTQTPKHLITATGQRVTLRCSPRSGDLSVYWYQQSLDQGLQFLIQYYNGEERAKGNILERFSAQQFPDLHSELNLSSLELGDSALYFCASSVTPGGTDYQETQYFGPGTRLLVL.

This clonotype occurred a few times. V is TRBV20-1 and J is TRBJ2-2; 14 bases are shared with TRBD2. The CDR3 totals 15 residues. V lost 3 bases and J lost 5; bases outside the gene matches: 2. Germline V gene lookup returns CDR1 DFQATT and CDR2 SNEGSKA (reference sequence). CDR3 amino acids: CSARGTSGGTGELFF. The CDR3 DNA follows: TGCAGTGCTAGGGGGACTAGCGGGGGTACCGGGGAGCTGTTTTTT.

In DNA form, the CDR3 reads TGTGCCAGCAGTTTCCTGACAGGGGATGAGACCCAGTACTTC. Translation: CASSFLTGDETQYF. The chain uses TRBV28 and TRBJ2-5, with 8 bases lining up with TRBD1. This CDR3 region has 14 residues. Germline loops: CDR1 MDHEN, CDR2 SYDVKM. J gave up 5 bases and V 3 bases, and 5 bases lay outside the gene matches.

The rearrangement links TRBV9 to TRBJ2-7; weak D call: TRBD1 (5 bases). Trimming removed 0 bases from V and 2 bases from J, with 9 bases in between. Looked up from germline, CDR1 is SGDLS and CDR2 is YYNGEE. The CDR3 contains 14 residues. CDR3 in DNA: TGTGCCAGCAGCGTAGGGCAGGGTACCTACGAGCAGTACTTC. Translated, it gives CASSVGQGTYEQYF. The whole variable domain, filled in from reference TRBV9 and TRBJ2-7, reads DSGVTQTPKHLITATGQRVTLRCSPRSGDLSVYWYQQSLDQGLQFLIQYYNGEERAKGNILERFSAQQFPDLHSELNLSSLELGDSALYFCASSVGQGTYEQYFGPGTRLTVT.

In this sample, this clonotype turned up a few times. The rearrangement uses TRBV6-1 and TRBJ2-1, with TRBD2 as a possible D gene (7 bases). The CDR3 has 15 amino acids. V dropped 6 bases and J dropped 2 bases, with 14 bases sitting between them. CDR1 is MNHNS, CDR2 SASEGT, per germline. This CDR3 reads CASSGEGGAYNEQFF. The CDR3 DNA sequence: TGTGCCAGCAGCGGCGAAGGGGGGGCCTACAATGAGCAGTTCTTC.

This clonotype was found a few times. The V call is TRBV12-3 or TRBV12-4, the J call TRBJ2-1; D gene unclear. V lost 2 bases and J 0 bases, leaving 8 bases between the germline ends. The CDR3 spans 15 residues. The CDR3 is CASSLFSASYNEQFF. The CDR3 DNA reads as TGTGCCAGCAGTTTATTCAGCGCCTCCTACAATGAGCAGTTCTTC.

A few counts support this clonotype. V gene TRBV2 combines with J gene TRBJ1-1, with D unclear. This CDR3 is 12 amino acids long. With 4 bases removed from V and 1 base from J, the gap between germline ends came to 4 bases. Germline V lookup: CDR1 SNHLY, CDR2 FYNNEI. As DNA, the CDR3 is TGTGCCAGCAGTGCCTGGAACACTGAAGCTTTCTTT. This encodes CASSAWNTEAFF.